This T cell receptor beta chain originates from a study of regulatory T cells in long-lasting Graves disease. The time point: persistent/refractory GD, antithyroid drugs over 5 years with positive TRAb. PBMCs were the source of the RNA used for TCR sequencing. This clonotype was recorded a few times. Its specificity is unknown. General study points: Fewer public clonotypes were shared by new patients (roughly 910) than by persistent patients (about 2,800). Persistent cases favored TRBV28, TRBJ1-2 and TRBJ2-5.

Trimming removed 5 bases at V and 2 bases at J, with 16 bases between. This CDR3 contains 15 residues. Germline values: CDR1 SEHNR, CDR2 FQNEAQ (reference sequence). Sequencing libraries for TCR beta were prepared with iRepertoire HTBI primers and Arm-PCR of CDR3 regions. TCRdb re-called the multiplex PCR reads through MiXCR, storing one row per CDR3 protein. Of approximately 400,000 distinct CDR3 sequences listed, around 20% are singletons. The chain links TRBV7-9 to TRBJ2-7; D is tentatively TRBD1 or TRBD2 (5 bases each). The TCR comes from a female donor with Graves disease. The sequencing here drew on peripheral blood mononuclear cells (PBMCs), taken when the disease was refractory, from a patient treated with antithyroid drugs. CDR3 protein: CASSPEIGTPYEQYF. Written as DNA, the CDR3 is TGTGCCAGCAGCCCCGAGATCGGGACCCCCTACGAGCAGTACTTC.